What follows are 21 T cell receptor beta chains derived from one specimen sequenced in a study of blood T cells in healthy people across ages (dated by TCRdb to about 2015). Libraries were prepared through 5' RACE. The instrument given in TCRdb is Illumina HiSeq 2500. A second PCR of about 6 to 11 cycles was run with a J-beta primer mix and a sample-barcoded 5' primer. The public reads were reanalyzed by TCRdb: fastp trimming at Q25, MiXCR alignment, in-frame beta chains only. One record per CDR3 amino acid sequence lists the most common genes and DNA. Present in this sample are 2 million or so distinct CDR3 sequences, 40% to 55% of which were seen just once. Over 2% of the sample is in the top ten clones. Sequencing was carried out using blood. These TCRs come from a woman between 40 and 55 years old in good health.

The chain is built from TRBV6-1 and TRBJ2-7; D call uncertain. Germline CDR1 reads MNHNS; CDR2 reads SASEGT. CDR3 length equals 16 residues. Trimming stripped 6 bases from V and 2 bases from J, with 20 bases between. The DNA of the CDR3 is TGTGCCAGCAGCGCTTCGTTCAGAATAGCCGCCTACGAGCAGTACTTC. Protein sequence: CASSASFRIAAYEQYF.

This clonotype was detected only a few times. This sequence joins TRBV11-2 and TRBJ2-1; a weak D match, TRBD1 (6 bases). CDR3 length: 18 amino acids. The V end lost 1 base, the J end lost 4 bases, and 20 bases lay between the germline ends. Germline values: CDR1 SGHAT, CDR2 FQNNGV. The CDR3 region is CASSLVPGQEINYNEQFF. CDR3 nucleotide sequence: TGTGCCAGCAGCTTAGTCCCGGGACAAGAAATTAATTACAATGAGCAGTTCTTC. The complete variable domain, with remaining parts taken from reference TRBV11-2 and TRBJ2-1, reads EAGVAQSPRYKIIEKRQSVAFWCNPISGHATLYWYQQILGQGPKLLIQFQNNGVVDDSQLPKDRFSAERLKGVDSTLKIQPAKLEDSAVYLCASSLVPGQEINYNEQFFGPGTRLTVL.

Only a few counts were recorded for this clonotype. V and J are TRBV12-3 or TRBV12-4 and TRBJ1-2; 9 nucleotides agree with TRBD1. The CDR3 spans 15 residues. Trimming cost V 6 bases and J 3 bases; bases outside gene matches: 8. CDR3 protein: CASSPGTGIYYGYTF. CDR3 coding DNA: TGTGCCAGCAGCCCCGGGACAGGGATTTACTATGGCTACACCTTC.

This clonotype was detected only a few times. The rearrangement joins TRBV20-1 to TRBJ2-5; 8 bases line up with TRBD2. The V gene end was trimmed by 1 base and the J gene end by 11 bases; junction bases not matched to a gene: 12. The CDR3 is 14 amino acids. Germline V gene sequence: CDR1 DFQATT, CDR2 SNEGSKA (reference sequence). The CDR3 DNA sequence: TGCAGTGCTAGAGCGGCGGGACTAGGGCGTGAGCAGTACTTC. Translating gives CSARAAGLGREQYF.

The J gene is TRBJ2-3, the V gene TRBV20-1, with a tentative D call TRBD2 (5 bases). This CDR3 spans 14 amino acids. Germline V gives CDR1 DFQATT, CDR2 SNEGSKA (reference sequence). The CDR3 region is CSPYGGGSTDTQYF. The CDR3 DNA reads TGCAGCCCTTATGGAGGCGGCAGCACAGATACGCAGTATTTT.

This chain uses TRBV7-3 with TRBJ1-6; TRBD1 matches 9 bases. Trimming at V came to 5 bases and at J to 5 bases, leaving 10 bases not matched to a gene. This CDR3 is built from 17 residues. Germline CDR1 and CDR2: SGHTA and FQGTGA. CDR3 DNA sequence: TGTGCCAGCAGCCACGGCCCCGGACAGGGGAATAATTCACCCCTCCACTTT. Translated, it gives CASSHGPGQGNNSPLHF.

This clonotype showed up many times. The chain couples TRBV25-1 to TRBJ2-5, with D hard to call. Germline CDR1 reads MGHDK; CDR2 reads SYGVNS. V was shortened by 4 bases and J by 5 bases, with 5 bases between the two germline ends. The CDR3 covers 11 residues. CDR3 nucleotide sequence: TGTGCCAGCAGTGGTAGGGAGACCCAGTACTTC. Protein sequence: CASSGRETQYF.

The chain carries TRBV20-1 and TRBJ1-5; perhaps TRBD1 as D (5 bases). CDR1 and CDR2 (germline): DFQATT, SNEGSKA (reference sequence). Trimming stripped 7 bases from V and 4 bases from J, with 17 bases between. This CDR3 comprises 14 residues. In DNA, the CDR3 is TGCAGTGTATCAGAGGGGTGGGGGAATCAGCCCCAGCATTTT. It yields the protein CSVSEGWGNQPQHF.

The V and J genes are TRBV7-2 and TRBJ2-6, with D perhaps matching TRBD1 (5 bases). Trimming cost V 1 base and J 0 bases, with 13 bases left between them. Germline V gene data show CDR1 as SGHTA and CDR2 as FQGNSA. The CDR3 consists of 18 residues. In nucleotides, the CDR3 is TGTGCCAGCAGCTTAGGGCAGGGTCACGACTCTGGGGCCAACGTCCTGACTTTC. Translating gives CASSLGQGHDSGANVLTF.

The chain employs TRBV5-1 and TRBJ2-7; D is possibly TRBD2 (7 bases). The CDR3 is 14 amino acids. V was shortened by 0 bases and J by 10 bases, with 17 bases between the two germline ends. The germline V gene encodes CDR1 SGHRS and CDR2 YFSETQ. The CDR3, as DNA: TGCGCCAGCAGCTTGGGAGGGGGGGAAGAGGCCCAGTACTTC. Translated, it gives CASSLGGGEEAQYF.

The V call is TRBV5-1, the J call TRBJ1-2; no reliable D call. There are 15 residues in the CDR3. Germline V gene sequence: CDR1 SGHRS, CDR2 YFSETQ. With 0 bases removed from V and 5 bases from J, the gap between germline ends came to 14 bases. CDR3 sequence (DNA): TGCGCCAGCAGCTTGGATAACTACCGGCCGTATGGCTACACCTTC. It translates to CASSLDNYRPYGYTF.

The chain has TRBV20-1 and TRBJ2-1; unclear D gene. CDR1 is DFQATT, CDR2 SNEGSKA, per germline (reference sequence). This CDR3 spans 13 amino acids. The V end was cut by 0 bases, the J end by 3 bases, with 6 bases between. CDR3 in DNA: TGCAGTGCTAGAGATCAGAGCTACAATGAGCAGTTCTTC. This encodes CSARDQSYNEQFF.

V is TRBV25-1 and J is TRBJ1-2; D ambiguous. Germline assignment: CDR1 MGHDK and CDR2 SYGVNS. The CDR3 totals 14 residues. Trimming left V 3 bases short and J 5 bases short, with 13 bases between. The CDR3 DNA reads TGTGCCAGCAGTGATGCGGGCGGAGGTTATGGCTACACCTTC. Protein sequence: CASSDAGGGYGYTF.

In DNA form, the CDR3 reads TGTGCCAGCAGTTCTCAAACCTTGGACAGGGTTGGAAAGACCCAGTACTTC. Translation gives CASSSQTLDRVGKTQYF. V and J are TRBV27 and TRBJ2-5; 8 bases align to TRBD1. Germline V gene sequence: CDR1 MNHEY, CDR2 SMNVEV (reference sequence). The V and J ends lost 4 bases and 6 bases, in that order; junction bases with no gene match: 16. The CDR3 length is 17 residues.

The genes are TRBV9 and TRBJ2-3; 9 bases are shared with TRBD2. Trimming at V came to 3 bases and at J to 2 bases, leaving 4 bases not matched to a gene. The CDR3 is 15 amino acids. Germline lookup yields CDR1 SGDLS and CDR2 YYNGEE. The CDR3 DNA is TGTGCCAGCAGCGCGGGCGGGGGGGCCACAGATACGCAGTATTTT. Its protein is CASSAGGGATDTQYF.

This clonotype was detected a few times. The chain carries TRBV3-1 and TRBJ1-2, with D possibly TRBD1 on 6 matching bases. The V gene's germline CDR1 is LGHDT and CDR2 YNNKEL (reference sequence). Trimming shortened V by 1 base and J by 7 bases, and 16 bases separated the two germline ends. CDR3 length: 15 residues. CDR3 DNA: TGTGCCAGCAGCCAAGGCCTCCGGGGGGCAAGTGGCTACACCTTC. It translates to CASSQGLRGASGYTF.

CDR3 nucleotide sequence: TGTGCCACCAGTGATTTGCAGCGGGCGTCTGGGGAGCAGTTCTTC. Its translation: CATSDLQRASGEQFF. The chain carries TRBV24-1 and TRBJ2-1; tentative D call: TRBD2 (6 bases). In germline, CDR1 is KGHDR, CDR2 SFDVKD. This CDR3 contains 15 residues. V gave up 0 bases and J gave up 10 bases, with 15 bases separating them.

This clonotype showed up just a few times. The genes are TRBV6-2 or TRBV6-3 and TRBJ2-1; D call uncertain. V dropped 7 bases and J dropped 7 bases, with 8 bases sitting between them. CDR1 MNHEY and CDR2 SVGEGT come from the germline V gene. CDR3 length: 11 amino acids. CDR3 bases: TGTGCCAGCACAATCGAGAATGAGCAGTTCTTC. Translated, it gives CASTIENEQFF.

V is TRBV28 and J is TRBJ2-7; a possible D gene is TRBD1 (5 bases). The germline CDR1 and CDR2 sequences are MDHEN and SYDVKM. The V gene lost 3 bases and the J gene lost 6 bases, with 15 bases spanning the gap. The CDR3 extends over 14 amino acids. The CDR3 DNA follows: TGTGCCAGCAGTTTTAACAGGATTCCTCCCGAGCAGTACTTC. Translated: CASSFNRIPPEQYF.

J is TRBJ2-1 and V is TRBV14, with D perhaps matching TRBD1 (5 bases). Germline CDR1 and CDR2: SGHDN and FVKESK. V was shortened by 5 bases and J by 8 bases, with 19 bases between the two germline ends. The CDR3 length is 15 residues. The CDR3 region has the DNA TGTGCCAGCAGCACGGACACGGTGTTGTTGGATGAGCAGTTCTTC. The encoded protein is CASSTDTVLLDEQFF. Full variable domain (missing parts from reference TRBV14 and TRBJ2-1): EAGVTQFPSHSVIEKGQTVTLRCDPISGHDNLYWYRRVMGKEIKFLLHFVKESKQDESGMPNNRFLAERTGGTYSTLKVQPAELEDSGVYFCASSTDTVLLDEQFFGPGTRLTVL.

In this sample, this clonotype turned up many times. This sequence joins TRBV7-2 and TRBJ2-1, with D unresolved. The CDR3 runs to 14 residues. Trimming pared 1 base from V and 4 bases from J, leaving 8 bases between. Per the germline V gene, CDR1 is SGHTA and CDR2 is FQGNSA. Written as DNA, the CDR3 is TGTGCCAGCAGCTTAGTTAGCACATACAATGAGCAGTTCTTC. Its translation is CASSLVSTYNEQFF.